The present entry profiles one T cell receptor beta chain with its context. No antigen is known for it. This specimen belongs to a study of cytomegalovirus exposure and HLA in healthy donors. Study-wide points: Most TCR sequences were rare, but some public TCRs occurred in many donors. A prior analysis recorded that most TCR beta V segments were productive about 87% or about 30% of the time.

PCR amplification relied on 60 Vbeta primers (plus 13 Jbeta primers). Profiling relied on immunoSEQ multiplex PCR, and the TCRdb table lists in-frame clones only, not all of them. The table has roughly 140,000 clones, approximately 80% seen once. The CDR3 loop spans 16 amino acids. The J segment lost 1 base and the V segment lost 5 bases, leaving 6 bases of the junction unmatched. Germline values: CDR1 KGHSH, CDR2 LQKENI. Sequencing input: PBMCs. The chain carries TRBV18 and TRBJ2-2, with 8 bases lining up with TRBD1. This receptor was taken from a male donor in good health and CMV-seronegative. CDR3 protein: CASSSRTGRNTGELFF. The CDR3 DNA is TGTGCCAGCTCATCACGGACAGGGCGGAACACCGGGGAGCTGTTTTTT.